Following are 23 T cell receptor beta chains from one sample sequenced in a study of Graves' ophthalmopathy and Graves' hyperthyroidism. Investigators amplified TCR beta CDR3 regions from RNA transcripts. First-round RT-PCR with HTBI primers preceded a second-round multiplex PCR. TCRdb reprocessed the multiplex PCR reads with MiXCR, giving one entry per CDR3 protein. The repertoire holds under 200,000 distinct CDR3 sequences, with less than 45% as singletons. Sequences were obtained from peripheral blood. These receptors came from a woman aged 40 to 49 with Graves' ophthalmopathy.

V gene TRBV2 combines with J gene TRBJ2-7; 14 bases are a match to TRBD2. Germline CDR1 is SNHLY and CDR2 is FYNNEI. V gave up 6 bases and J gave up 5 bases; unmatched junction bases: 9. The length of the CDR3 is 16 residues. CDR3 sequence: CASSSRTSGRKDEQYF. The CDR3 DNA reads TGTGCCAGCAGCTCCCGGACTAGCGGGAGGAAGGACGAGCAGTACTTC.

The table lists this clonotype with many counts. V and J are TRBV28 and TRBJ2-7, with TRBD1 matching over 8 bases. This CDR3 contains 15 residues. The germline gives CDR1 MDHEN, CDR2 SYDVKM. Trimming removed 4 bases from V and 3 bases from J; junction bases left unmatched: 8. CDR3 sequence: CASSSPGQDRYEQYF. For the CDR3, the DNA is TGTGCCAGCAGTTCACCGGGACAGGACCGCTACGAGCAGTACTTC.

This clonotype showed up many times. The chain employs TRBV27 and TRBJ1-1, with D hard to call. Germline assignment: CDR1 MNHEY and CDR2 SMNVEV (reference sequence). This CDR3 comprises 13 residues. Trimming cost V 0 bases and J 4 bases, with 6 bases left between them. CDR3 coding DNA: TGTGCCAGCAGTTTATCCGCCGCCACTGAAGCTTTCTTT. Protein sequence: CASSLSAATEAFF.

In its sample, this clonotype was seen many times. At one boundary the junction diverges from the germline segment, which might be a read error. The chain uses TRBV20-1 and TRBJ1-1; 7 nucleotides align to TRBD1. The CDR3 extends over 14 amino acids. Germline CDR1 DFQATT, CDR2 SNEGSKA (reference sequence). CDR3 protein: CSVYPETGNTEAFF. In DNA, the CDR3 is TGCAGTGTGTACCCCGAGACAGGGAACACCGAAGCTTTCTTT.

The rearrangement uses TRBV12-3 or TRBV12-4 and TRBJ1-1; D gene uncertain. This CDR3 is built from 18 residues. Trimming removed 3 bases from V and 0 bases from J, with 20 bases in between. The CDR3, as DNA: TGTGCCAGCAGTTTTCGCACCTCCCACTCCCCATTGAACACTGAAGCTTTCTTT. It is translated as CASSFRTSHSPLNTEAFF.

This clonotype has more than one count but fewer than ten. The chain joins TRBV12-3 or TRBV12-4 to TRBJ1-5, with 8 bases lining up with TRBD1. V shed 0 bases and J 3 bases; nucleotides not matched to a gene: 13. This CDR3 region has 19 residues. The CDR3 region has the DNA TGTGCCAGCAGTTTAGCAGTGGGCAGGACAGGGCGAAACAATCAGCCCCAGCATTTT. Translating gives CASSLAVGRTGRNNQPQHF.

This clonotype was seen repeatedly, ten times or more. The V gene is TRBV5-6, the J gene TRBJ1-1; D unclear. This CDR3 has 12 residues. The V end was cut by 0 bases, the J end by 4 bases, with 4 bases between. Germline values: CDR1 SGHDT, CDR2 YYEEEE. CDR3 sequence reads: CASSLGSTEAFF. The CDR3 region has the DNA TGTGCCAGCAGCTTGGGGAGCACTGAAGCTTTCTTT.

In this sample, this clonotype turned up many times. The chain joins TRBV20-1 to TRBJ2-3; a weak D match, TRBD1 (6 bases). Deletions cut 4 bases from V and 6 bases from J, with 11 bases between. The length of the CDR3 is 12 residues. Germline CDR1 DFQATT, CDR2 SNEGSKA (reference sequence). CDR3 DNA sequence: TGCAGTGCTATACAGGGTGGGGATACGCAGTATTTT. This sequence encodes CSAIQGGDTQYF.

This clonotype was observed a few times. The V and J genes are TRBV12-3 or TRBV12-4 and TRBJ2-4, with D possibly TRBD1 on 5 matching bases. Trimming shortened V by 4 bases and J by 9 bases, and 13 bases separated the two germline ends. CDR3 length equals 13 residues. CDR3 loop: CASSSARAAIQYF. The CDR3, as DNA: TGTGCCAGCAGTTCCGCCAGGGCGGCCATTCAGTACTTC.

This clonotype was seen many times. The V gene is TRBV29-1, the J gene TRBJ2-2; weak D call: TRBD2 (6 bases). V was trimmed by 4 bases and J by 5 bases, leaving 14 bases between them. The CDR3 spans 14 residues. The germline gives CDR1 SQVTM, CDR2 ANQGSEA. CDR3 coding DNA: TGCAGCGTTGGTCGGCAGGGAGGAACCGGGGAGCTGTTTTTT. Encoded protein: CSVGRQGGTGELFF.

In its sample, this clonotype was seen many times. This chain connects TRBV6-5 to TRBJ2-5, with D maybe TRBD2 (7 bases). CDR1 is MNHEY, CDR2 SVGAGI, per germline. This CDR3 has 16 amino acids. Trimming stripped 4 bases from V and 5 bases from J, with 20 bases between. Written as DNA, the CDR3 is TGTGCCAGCAGTTCCCGAAGTCGCGGGGGCCAGGAGACCCAGTACTTC. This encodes CASSSRSRGGQETQYF.

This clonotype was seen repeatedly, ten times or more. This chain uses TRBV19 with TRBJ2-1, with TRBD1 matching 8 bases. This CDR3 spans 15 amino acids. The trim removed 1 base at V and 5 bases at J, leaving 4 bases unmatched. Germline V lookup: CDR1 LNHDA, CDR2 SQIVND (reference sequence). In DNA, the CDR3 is TGTGCCAGTAGTATAGTTCAGGGGGCGAACAATGAGCAGTTCTTC. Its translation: CASSIVQGANNEQFF.

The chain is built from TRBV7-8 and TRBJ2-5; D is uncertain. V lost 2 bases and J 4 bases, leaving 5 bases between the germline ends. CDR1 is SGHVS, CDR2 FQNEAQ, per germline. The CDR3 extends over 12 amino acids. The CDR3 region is CASSLRTETQYF. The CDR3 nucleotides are TGTGCCAGCAGCTTAAGGACAGAGACCCAGTACTTC.

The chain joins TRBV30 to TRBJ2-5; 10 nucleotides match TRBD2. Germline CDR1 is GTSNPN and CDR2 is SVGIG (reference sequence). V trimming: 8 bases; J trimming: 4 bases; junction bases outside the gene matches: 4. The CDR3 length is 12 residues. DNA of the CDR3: TGTGCCCAAGCGGGAGGGCTAGAGACCCAGTACTTC. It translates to CAQAGGLETQYF.

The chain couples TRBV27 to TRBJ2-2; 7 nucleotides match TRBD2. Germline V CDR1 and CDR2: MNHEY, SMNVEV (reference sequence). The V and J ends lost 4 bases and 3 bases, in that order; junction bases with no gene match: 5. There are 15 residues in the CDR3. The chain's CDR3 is CASSWLAGYTGELFF. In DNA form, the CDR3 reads TGTGCCAGCAGTTGGTTAGCGGGCTACACCGGGGAGCTGTTTTTT.

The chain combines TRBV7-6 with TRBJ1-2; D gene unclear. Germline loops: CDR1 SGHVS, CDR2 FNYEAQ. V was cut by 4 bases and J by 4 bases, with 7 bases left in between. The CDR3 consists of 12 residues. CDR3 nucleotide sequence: TGTGCCAGCAGCTCACAACCCTATGGCTACACCTTC. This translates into CASSSQPYGYTF.

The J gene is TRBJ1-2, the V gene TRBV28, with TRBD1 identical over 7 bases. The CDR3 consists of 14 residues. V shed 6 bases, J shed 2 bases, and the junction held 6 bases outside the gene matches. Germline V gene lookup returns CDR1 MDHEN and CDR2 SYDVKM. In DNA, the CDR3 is TGTGCCAGCAGCCGTACACAGGGGAACTATGGCTACACCTTC. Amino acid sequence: CASSRTQGNYGYTF.

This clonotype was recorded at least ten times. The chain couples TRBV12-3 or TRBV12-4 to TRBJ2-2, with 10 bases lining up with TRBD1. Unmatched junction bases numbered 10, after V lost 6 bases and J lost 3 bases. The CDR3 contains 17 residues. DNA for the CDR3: TGTGCCAGCAGCTTCCTCCGGGGGACAGGGGACACCGGGGAGCTGTTTTTT. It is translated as CASSFLRGTGDTGELFF.

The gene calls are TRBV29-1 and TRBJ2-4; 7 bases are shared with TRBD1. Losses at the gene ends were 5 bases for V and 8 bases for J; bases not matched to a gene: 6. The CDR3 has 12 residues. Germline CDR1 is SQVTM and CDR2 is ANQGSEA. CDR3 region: CSVMRDSDIQYF. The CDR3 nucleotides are TGCAGCGTTATGAGGGACAGTGACATTCAGTACTTC.

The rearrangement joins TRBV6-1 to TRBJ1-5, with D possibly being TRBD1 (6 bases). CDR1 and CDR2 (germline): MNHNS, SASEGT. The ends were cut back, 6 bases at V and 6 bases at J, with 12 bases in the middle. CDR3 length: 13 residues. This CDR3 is CASRLNRVQPQHF. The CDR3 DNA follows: TGTGCCAGCAGGCTGAACAGGGTTCAGCCCCAGCATTTT.

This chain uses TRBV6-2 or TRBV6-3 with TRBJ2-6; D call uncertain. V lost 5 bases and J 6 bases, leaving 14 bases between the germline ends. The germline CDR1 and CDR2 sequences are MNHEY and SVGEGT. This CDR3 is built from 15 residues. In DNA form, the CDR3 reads TGTGCCAGCAGTCCCCGGGCCCCGAAGGCCAACGTCCTGACTTTC. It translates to CASSPRAPKANVLTF.

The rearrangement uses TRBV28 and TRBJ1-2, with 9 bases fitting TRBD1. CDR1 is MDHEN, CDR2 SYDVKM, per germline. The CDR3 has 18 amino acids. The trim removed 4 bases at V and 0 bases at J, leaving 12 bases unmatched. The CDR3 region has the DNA TGTGCCAGCAGTTCTCCGGGACAGGGCCCAATCGCTAACTATGGCTACACCTTC. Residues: CASSSPGQGPIANYGYTF.

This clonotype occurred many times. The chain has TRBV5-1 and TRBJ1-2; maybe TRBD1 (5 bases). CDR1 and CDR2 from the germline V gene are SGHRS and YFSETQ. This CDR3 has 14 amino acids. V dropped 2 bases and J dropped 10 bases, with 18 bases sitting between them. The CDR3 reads CASSFSPDQGDYTF. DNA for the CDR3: TGCGCCAGCAGCTTTTCACCCGATCAGGGCGACTACACCTTC.